Sequencing of this T cell receptor (beta chain) was carried out in a study of PD-1 blockade in classical Hodgkin lymphoma. Findings and caveats of the study: There remain no defined causes for the repertoire differences, which possibly reflect disease activity or prior therapy. Newly diagnosed patients reportedly trailed healthy donors in baseline TCR diversity. Complete responders showed a baseline diversity that resembled the diversity of newly diagnosed patients.

All patients relapsed after autologous stem cell transplantation, and brentuximab vedotin exposure varied. Relative to its sample, this clone is medium-sized (0.01 to 0.1%). Its specificity is not known. V lost 0 bases to trimming and J lost 3 bases, with 9 bases between them. The CDR3 is 15 residues long. Germline CDR1 is WSHSY and CDR2 is SAAADI. Using immunoSEQ multiplex PCR, the repertoire was profiled, and TCRdb retains in-frame clones only, with some absent. This table has approximately 27,000 clones, 85% to 90% appearing once. The sample was peripheral blood mononuclear cells (PBMCs), taken at baseline. The gene calls are TRBV10-2 and TRBJ1-5; maybe TRBD1 (5 bases). This receptor was taken from a human donor with classical Hodgkin lymphoma. CDR3 sequence: CASSESGTANQPQHF. DNA of the CDR3: TGCGCCAGCAGTGAGTCCGGGACGGCCAATCAGCCCCAGCATTTT.